This T cell receptor beta chain was identified in a study of post-analysis software for immune sequencing data (dated by TCRdb to the mid-2010s). The study in broad terms: Disease courses on record covered relapsing-remitting, secondary progressive and progressive-relapsing multiple sclerosis, though some patients had no subtype annotation. The multiple sclerosis patient repertoires were compared with under 13 previously published healthy control repertoires from donors aged roughly 6 to 27 years. A subset of samples was prepared in parallel using single-end sample barcoding, then pooled and co-amplified after Illumina adapter ligation.

The library relied on PCR. For sequencing, an Illumina HiSeq 2500 was employed. Unique molecular identifiers were incorporated into TCR beta cDNA libraries to reduce PCR and sequencing biases. Approximately 500,000 cDNA molecules were obtained for every 1 to 10 million input T cells, so each molecule roughly corresponded to one T cell. Patient libraries were prepared and sequenced with the same protocol used for the earlier healthy control dataset. Within a given batch, samples were prepared together, multiplexed and sequenced on the same HiSeq lane. The study's own analysis went as follows. MIGEC handled the raw barcoded reads, throwing out single-read molecular identifier groups before consensus assembly and CDR3 extraction. Clonotype tables were post-analysed with VDJtools, and diversity was normalized by down-sampling all datasets to the smallest sample size. Repertoire overlap clustering matched CDR3 amino acid but not nucleotide sequences to correct batch-related cross-sample contamination. The public reads were reanalyzed by TCRdb: fastp trimming at Q25, MiXCR alignment, in-frame beta chains only. CDR3 protein duplicates are merged, each entry listing the most common genes and DNA. The V and J calls follow TCRdb's processing rather than the paper's. The sample table contains approximately 690,000 distinct CDR3 sequences; only one count was recorded for over 45% of them. The ten largest clonotypes hold approximately 10% of the sample.

About this clonotype itself: Its cognate antigen has yet to be identified. Per-nucleotide qualities are absent, and no much larger clonotype sits a single base away.

Overall study results and their limits: Significantly lower normalized Chao1 diversity was found in multiple sclerosis patients than in controls, suggesting substantial peripheral T-cell clonal expansion. Strong co-clustering of samples prepared in the same batch was shown by direct clustering with F measure, prompting a batch-effect correction. The control group was slightly older than the multiple sclerosis patient group. Patients showed significantly higher frequencies than controls for about 5 TRBV segments, among them TRBV5-6, TRBV5-1 and TRBV20-1.

V loses 7 bases of germline sequence and J loses 9 bases, and the interval between the two ends is 16 bases. CDR1 and CDR2, per the germline V gene, are MGHDK and SYGVNS. From cysteine to phenylalanine, the CDR3 is 13 amino acids long. The sequence is cut down to CDR3 DNA, 39 bases in frame from base 1. To demonstrate the VDJtools post-analysis software, TCR beta repertoires were profiled from the peripheral blood of about 13 young patients with multiple sclerosis. The multiple sclerosis patients were children and adolescents ranging in age from about 6 to 16 years. This clonotype was sampled from a girl aged 2 to 9 with multiple sclerosis. The chain is assembled from TRBV25-1 and TRBJ2-4; matching of 5 bases hints at TRBD2 as the D gene. The sample comprised blood. The CDR3 region reads CASTEKEGGIQYF. The DNA is as follows: TGTGCCAGCACCGAAAAAGAGGGCGGCATTCAGTACTTC.